A single sample is the source of the 10 T cell receptor beta chains below, sequenced in a study of vaccination effects on CD4 cells after COVID-19 (dated by TCRdb to the early 2020s). No antigen has been identified for these receptors. The ViraFEST assay stimulated PBMC with viral peptide pools and then used TCR sequencing to identify antigen-specific CD4+ T cell clonotypes by expansion. After more than nine days of culture, CD4+ T cells were isolated with the EasySep CD4+ T cell isolation kit. Participants received two doses of either the BNT162b2 or the mRNA-1273 mRNA SARS-CoV-2 vaccine. Library preparation was by the immunoSEQ multiplex PCR assay. TCRdb's version of the immuneACCESS table is confined to in-frame rearrangements and falls short of the full clone set. An unresolved V gene accounts for under half of the shortfall where checked; the remainder is of unknown origin. The sample table contains about 31,000 clones; only one count was recorded for less than 80% of them. About 8.7% of the sample goes to the ten largest clones.

Sample: CD4+ T cells from PBMCs cultured with SARS-CoV-2 spike peptides, taken after COVID-19 vaccination. According to the study, the label for this sample's cell subset or site signals: SARS-CoV-2 spike overlapping peptide pool stimulation. These receptors were obtained from a human donor who received a COVID-19 vaccine.

This chain connects TRBV5-1 to TRBJ1-3; D perhaps matches TRBD1 (6 bases). Germline values: CDR1 SGHRS, CDR2 YFSETQ. This CDR3 is 17 amino acids long. Trimming pared 2 bases from V and 1 base from J, leaving 16 bases between. CDR3 DNA: TGCGCCAGCAGCTTCTTTAGGACAGACGGTTCTGGAAACACCATATATTTT. Translated, it gives CASSFFRTDGSGNTIYF.

The chain employs TRBV6-1 and TRBJ1-4, with TRBD1 identical over 7 bases. Germline CDR1 and CDR2: MNHNS and SASEGT. The V and J ends lost 3 bases and 0 bases, in that order; junction bases with no gene match: 4. CDR3 length: 16 amino acids. This CDR3 is CASSDRQGATNEKLFF. The CDR3 region has the DNA TGTGCCAGCAGTGATCGCCAGGGGGCAACTAATGAAAAACTGTTTTTT.

This sequence joins TRBV18 and TRBJ2-2; D may be TRBD1 (5 bases). Germline loops: CDR1 KGHSH, CDR2 LQKENI. The CDR3 sequence is 16 residues long. V was pared by 0 bases and J by 3 bases, with 11 bases between. The CDR3 DNA reads TGTGCCAGCTCACCACCGTTGGGGCTAGACACCGGGGAGCTGTTTTTT. Translating it yields CASSPPLGLDTGELFF.

The J gene is TRBJ2-5, the V gene TRBV6-1; D is perhaps TRBD2 (5 bases). The CDR3 spans 15 residues. Germline CDR1 reads MNHNS; CDR2 reads SASEGT. V dropped 0 bases and J dropped 5 bases, with 13 bases sitting between them. The CDR3 sequence: CASSEAGVGWETQYF. The CDR3 DNA reads as TGTGCCAGCAGTGAAGCCGGGGTGGGCTGGGAGACCCAGTACTTC.

With respect to this clone: This CDR3 is also generated by other DNA sequences in the sample. The chain carries TRBV18 and TRBJ1-6, with 8 bases aligning to TRBD1. This CDR3 contains 14 residues. With V trimmed by 3 bases and J by 12 bases, 7 bases remained unmatched. Per germline, CDR1 KGHSH and CDR2 LQKENI. CDR3 loop: CASSPPGTGLPLHF. As DNA, the CDR3 is TGTGCCAGCTCACCTCCCGGGACAGGATTACCCCTCCACTTT.

This chain uses TRBV4-1 with TRBJ2-5; the match to TRBD2 covers 9 bases. The germline V gene encodes CDR1 MGHRA and CDR2 YSYEKL. CDR3 length: 16 residues. Losses at the gene ends were 1 base for V and 5 bases for J; bases not matched to a gene: 8. The CDR3 DNA reads TGCGCCAGCAGCCAAGCGGGCGGGGGGGCCCGGGAGACCCAGTACTTC. Its protein product is CASSQAGGGARETQYF.

In this sample, this clone turned up a few times. This sequence joins TRBV13 and TRBJ2-7; D not certain. This CDR3 has 12 amino acids. V was clipped by 5 bases and J by 2 bases, with 7 bases between them. The germline V gene encodes CDR1 PRHDT and CDR2 FYEKMQ (reference sequence). Here the CDR3 DNA reads TGTGCCAGCAGCCGACGAACCTACGAGCAGTACTTC. This translates into CASSRRTYEQYF.

J is TRBJ2-3 and V is TRBV19, with 9 bases matching TRBD2. This CDR3 has 16 amino acids. In germline, CDR1 is LNHDA, CDR2 SQIVND (reference sequence). The V segment lost 5 bases and the J segment 6 bases; nucleotides outside the gene matches: 12. CDR3 nucleotide sequence: TGTGCCAGTAGTCGGGCTAGCGGGGTCGCGGGGGATACGCAGTATTTT. Amino acid sequence: CASSRASGVAGDTQYF.

This clone occurred a few times. This chain uses TRBV18 with TRBJ2-3; unclear D gene. The germline gives CDR1 KGHSH, CDR2 LQKENI. The CDR3 covers 16 residues. V shed 4 bases and J shed 0 bases, with 14 bases lying between them. As DNA, the CDR3 is TGTGCCAGCTCACTAACAAAGGGAATAAGCACAGATACGCAGTATTTT. Its translation is CASSLTKGISTDTQYF.

There are a few counts of this clone. The CDR3 protein is CASSSGRRTYEQYF. CDR3 sequence (DNA): TGTGCCAGCAGCTCCGGGCGGAGGACCTACGAGCAGTACTTC. The chain links TRBV13 to TRBJ2-7; tentative D call: TRBD2 (5 bases). The CDR3 length is 14 residues. With 4 bases removed from V and 2 bases from J, the gap between germline ends came to 12 bases. Germline V lookup: CDR1 PRHDT, CDR2 FYEKMQ (reference sequence).